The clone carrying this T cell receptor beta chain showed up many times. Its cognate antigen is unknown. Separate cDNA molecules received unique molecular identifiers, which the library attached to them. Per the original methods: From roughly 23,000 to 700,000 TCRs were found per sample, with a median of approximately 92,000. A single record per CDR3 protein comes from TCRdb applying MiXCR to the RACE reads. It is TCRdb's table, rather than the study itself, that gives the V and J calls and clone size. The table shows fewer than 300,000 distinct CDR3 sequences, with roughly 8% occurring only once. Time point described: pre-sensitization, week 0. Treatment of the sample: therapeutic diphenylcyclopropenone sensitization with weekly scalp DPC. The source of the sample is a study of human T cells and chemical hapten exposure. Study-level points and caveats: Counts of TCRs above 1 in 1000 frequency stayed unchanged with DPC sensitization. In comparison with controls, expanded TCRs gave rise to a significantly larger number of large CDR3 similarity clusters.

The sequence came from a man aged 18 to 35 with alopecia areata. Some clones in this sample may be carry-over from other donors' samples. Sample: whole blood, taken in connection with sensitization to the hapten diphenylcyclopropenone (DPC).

The CDR3 protein is CASTHAVPGVYANTGELFF. The CDR3 DNA reads TGTGCCAGCACTCATGCGGTCCCAGGAGTTTACGCGAACACCGGGGAGCTGTTTTTT. The chain is built from TRBV3-1 and TRBJ2-2; D ambiguous. The CDR3 loop spans 19 amino acids. Trimming left V 7 bases short and J 0 bases short, with 24 bases between. Germline V gene lookup returns CDR1 LGHDT and CDR2 YNNKEL (reference sequence).